This T cell receptor (beta chain) was sequenced during a study of blood T cell repertoires in COVID-19. Study-wide background: Samples came from the United States, Italy and Spain, spanning acute and convalescent COVID-19. T cells, B-cell-depleted T cells, or PBMCs supplied cDNA or gDNA.

Germline lookup yields CDR1 MNHEY and CDR2 SVGEGT. After removal of 4 bases from V and 6 bases from J, the junction contained 4 bases not matched to a gene. The CDR3 totals 13 residues. Those enrolled in Seattle joined during active infection and were followed longitudinally afterward. Original handling: Estimation of nucleated cell counts relied on the amplification of reference gene primers. TCRdb keeps only in-frame clones here, not all; method: immunoSEQ multiplex PCR. V and J calls plus clone size are reproduced from that table; the DNA served to infer D and trimming. Among fewer than 600,000 clones listed, 89% were seen once.

Sequencing was carried out using peripheral blood. The chain couples TRBV6-2 or TRBV6-3 to TRBJ2-7, with 9 positions matching TRBD1. The clonotype originates from a man between 18 and 29 years old with COVID-19, enrolled during active disease. CDR3 region: CASSWGQGIEQYF. The CDR3 DNA reads as TGTGCCAGCAGTTGGGGACAGGGAATCGAGCAGTACTTC.